One and the same sample provided the 22 T cell receptor beta chains below, sequenced in a study of blood T cell repertoires in COVID-19. The table came from immunoSEQ multiplex PCR; TCRdb's copy has only in-frame clones and leaves some out. Seen here are approximately 40,000 clones, 80% to 90% observed once, and the top ten hold approximately 8.8%. Sequenced: peripheral blood. The receptors were sampled from a woman aged 70-85 years with acute or convalescent COVID-19.

The chain combines TRBV11-2 with TRBJ1-5; TRBD1 agrees at 7 bases. The CDR3 consists of 14 residues. Germline V CDR1 and CDR2: SGHAT, FQNNGV. The J segment lost 6 bases and the V segment lost 6 bases, leaving 8 bases of the junction unmatched. CDR3 coding DNA: TGTGCCAGCAGTGTCACAGGGGAAGGTCAGCCCCAGCATTTT. It yields the protein CASSVTGEGQPQHF.

The V call is TRBV30, the J call TRBJ2-1; 7 bases align to TRBD1. The CDR3 runs to 13 residues. Trimming removed 4 bases from V and 6 bases from J; junction bases left unmatched: 6. The germline V gene has CDR1 GTSNPN and CDR2 SVGIG (reference sequence). CDR3 sequence: CAWTWAGGNEQFF. In DNA form, the CDR3 reads TGTGCCTGGACGTGGGCAGGGGGCAATGAGCAGTTCTTC. Full variable domain (missing parts from reference TRBV30 and TRBJ2-1): SQTIHQWPATLVQPVGSPLSLECTVEGTSNPNLYWYRQAAGRGLQLLFYSVGIGQISSEVPQNLSASRPQDRQFILSSKKLLLSDSGFYLCAWTWAGGNEQFFGPGTRLTVL.

The chain uses TRBV3-1 (or the pseudogene TRBV3-2) and TRBJ2-1; maybe TRBD2 (5 bases). V lost 1 base, J lost 8 bases, and 12 bases lay in between. Per germline, CDR1 LGHDT and CDR2 YNNKEL (reference sequence). The CDR3 is 14 residues long. The CDR3 region has the DNA TGTGCCAGCAGCCAAGCGGCTAGCAGTTATGAGCAGTTCTTC. It specifies CASSQAASSYEQFF.

This chain connects TRBV11-3 to TRBJ2-7, with 13 bases identical to TRBD2. J lost 0 bases, V lost 5 bases, and 10 bases had no gene match. The CDR3 has 18 residues. Germline V gives CDR1 SGHNT, CDR2 YENEEA. The CDR3 nucleotides read TGTGCCAGCAGCAAGGGACTAGCGGGACAATTAAGCTCCTACGAGCAGTACGTC. It specifies CASSKGLAGQLSSYEQYV.

V is TRBV9 and J is TRBJ1-6, with a tentative D call TRBD1 (6 bases). The ends were cut back, 3 bases at V and 0 bases at J, with 13 bases in the middle. CDR1 is SGDLS and CDR2 is YYNGEE in the germline V gene. The length of the CDR3 is 17 residues. The CDR3 region has the DNA TGTGCCAGCAGCGCCGGACAGCTCAGCTCCTATAATTCACCCCTCCACTTT. Amino acid sequence: CASSAGQLSSYNSPLHF.

The rearrangement uses TRBV7-2 and TRBJ1-6, with 8 nucleotides matching TRBD1. This CDR3 contains 16 residues. The V gene end was trimmed by 0 bases and the J gene end by 7 bases; junction bases not matched to a gene: 5. The germline V gene encodes CDR1 SGHTA and CDR2 FQGNSA. CDR3 residues: CASSLALQGGNSPLHF. CDR3 in DNA: TGTGCCAGCAGCTTAGCGCTACAGGGGGGGAATTCACCCCTCCACTTT.

V gene TRBV23-1 combines with J gene TRBJ2-7, with D perhaps TRBD1 (5 bases). TRBV23-1 counts as an open reading frame of uncertain function. The V gene lost 2 bases and the J gene lost 3 bases, with 8 bases spanning the gap. This CDR3 spans 13 amino acids. Here the CDR3 reads CASSQHDSYEQYV. CDR3 DNA sequence: TGCGCCAGCAGTCAACATGACAGCTACGAGCAGTACGTC.

J is TRBJ2-3 and V is TRBV27; tentative D call: TRBD2 (5 bases). The CDR3 covers 11 residues. Germline values: CDR1 MNHEY, CDR2 SMNVEV (reference sequence). V lost 4 bases and J lost 7, with 6 bases in between. The CDR3 loop is CASSSGNTQYF. The CDR3, as DNA: TGTGCCAGCAGTTCCGGGAATACGCAGTATTTT.

This clone was seen a few times. V gene TRBV5-4 combines with J gene TRBJ2-7, with a possible D match to TRBD2 (5 bases). Trimming pared 1 base from V and 2 bases from J, leaving 7 bases between. CDR3 length equals 13 residues. Looked up from germline, CDR1 is SGHNT and CDR2 is YYREEE (reference sequence). CDR3 in DNA: TGTGCCAGCAGCTTGTACGGGGCCTACGAGCAGTACGTC. This translates into CASSLYGAYEQYV.

The chain carries TRBV19 and TRBJ2-2, with 7 bases lining up with TRBD1. Trimming at V came to 6 bases and at J to 0 bases, leaving 4 bases not matched to a gene. The CDR3 spans 15 residues. The germline gives CDR1 LNHDA, CDR2 SQIVND (reference sequence). CDR3 loop: CASRLQGTNTGELFF. CDR3 nucleotide sequence: TGTGCCAGTAGGTTACAGGGGACGAACACCGGGGAGCTGTTTTTT.

This clone has more than one count but fewer than ten. The V and J genes are TRBV4-1 and TRBJ1-5; no clear D. The CDR3 contains 15 residues. Deletions cut 0 bases from V and 9 bases from J, with 15 bases between. Germline CDR1 and CDR2: MGHRA and YSYEKL. The CDR3 reads CASSQDSAGFGPQHF. CDR3 sequence (DNA): TGCGCCAGCAGCCAAGATTCGGCCGGGTTTGGGCCCCAGCATTTT.

The chain couples TRBV6-2 or TRBV6-3 to TRBJ2-1, with 12 bases fitting TRBD1. Germline V lookup: CDR1 MNHEY, CDR2 SVGEGT. The junction had 5 bases not matched to a gene; V was cut back by 0 bases and J by 8 bases. The CDR3 runs to 16 residues. CDR3 in DNA: TGTGCCAGCAGTTACTCCGGGACAGGGGGCTGGGATGAGCAGTTCTTC. Residues: CASSYSGTGGWDEQFF.

This rearrangement joins TRBV5-1 to TRBJ2-5; no firm D call. This CDR3 comprises 12 residues. CDR1 and CDR2 from the germline V gene are SGHRS and YFSETQ. V lost 4 bases and J lost 7, with 11 bases in between. CDR3: CASSTSRGTQYF. Here the CDR3 DNA reads TGCGCCAGCAGCACATCTCGAGGGACCCAGTACTTC.

V and J are TRBV11-2 and TRBJ2-5; D unclear. The CDR3 sequence is 12 residues long. V was pared by 0 bases and J by 5 bases, with 4 bases between. Germline V gene data show CDR1 as SGHAT and CDR2 as FQNNGV. The CDR3 sequence: CASSLEAETQYF. CDR3 bases: TGTGCCAGCAGCTTAGAAGCCGAGACCCAGTACTTC.

The V gene is TRBV6-4, the J gene TRBJ2-1, with 10 bases identical to TRBD1. J was trimmed by 5 bases and V by 0 bases; bases with no gene match: 4. CDR3 length: 16 amino acids. Germline V CDR1 and CDR2: MRHNA, SNTAGT. The CDR3 is CASSDSGTGVHNEQFF. Here the CDR3 DNA reads TGTGCCAGCAGTGACTCCGGGACAGGGGTGCACAATGAGCAGTTCTTC.

The chain joins TRBV4-3 to TRBJ2-5; 11 positions match TRBD2. The CDR3 consists of 18 residues. CDR1 LGHNA and CDR2 YSLEER come from the germline V gene. Unmatched junction bases numbered 11, after V lost 0 bases and J lost 5 bases. In nucleotides, the CDR3 is TGCGCCAGCAGCCAAGAGGGAGTTACTAGCGGGGGTCTGGAGACCCAGTACTTC. Protein product: CASSQEGVTSGGLETQYF.

This clone was observed a handful of times. The chain joins TRBV6-2 or TRBV6-3 to TRBJ2-7; 10 bases fit TRBD1. The CDR3 spans 16 residues. Germline-derived CDR1 and CDR2 are MNHEY and SVGEGT. V was clipped by 0 bases and J by 5 bases; unmatched bases: 7. The CDR3 DNA sequence: TGTGCCAGCAGTTACTCCAAGGACAGGGGGGCCCACGAGCAGTACGTC. Its translation is CASSYSKDRGAHEQYV.

This clone was counted once. This chain uses TRBV7-2 with TRBJ1-5; 8 positions match TRBD1. CDR1 and CDR2 from the germline V gene are SGHTA and FQGNSA. This CDR3 has 16 amino acids. The ends lost 1 base at V and 9 bases at J; junction bases unmatched: 11. The DNA of the CDR3 is TGTGCCAGCAGCTTAGGGCCGGAGACAGGGGTACGGCCCCAGCATTTT. It encodes CASSLGPETGVRPQHF.

The chain recombines TRBV5-1 with TRBJ2-1; tentatively, D is TRBD1 (6 bases). Germline CDR1 is SGHRS and CDR2 is YFSETQ. V was cut by 2 bases and J by 7 bases, with 16 bases left in between. The CDR3 runs 15 residues. CDR3 residues: CASSFTAIQGNEQFF. The CDR3, as DNA: TGCGCCAGCAGCTTCACGGCCATACAGGGAAATGAGCAGTTCTTC.

The V and J genes are TRBV30 and TRBJ2-3, with TRBD2 matching 12 bases. Germline values: CDR1 GTSNPN, CDR2 SVGIG (reference sequence). The CDR3 loop spans 16 amino acids. V shed 0 bases, J shed 4 bases, and the junction held 5 bases outside the gene matches. The CDR3 loop reads CAWSVPASGGADTQYF. The CDR3 nucleotides are TGTGCCTGGAGTGTACCGGCTAGCGGGGGGGCAGATACGCAGTATTTT.

This chain connects TRBV18 to TRBJ1-5; 8 bases fit TRBD1. The J segment lost 3 bases and the V segment lost 3 bases, leaving 7 bases of the junction unmatched. This CDR3 is 16 amino acids long. Germline lookup yields CDR1 KGHSH and CDR2 LQKENI. This CDR3 reads CASSPLLGQDNQPQHF. The CDR3 DNA reads as TGTGCCAGCTCACCTCTTCTGGGACAGGACAATCAGCCCCAGCATTTT.

The chain combines TRBV10-3 with TRBJ2-2; 14 bases are a match to TRBD2. The CDR3 runs 14 residues. The trim removed 10 bases at V and 7 bases at J, leaving 5 bases unmatched. CDR1 is ENHRY, CDR2 SYGVKD, per germline. In DNA form, the CDR3 reads TGTGCCACCACAGGGACTAGCGGGAGCGGGGAGCTGTTTTTT. Amino acids: CATTGTSGSGELFF.